The present TCR beta chain was sequenced within a study of blood T cell repertoires in COVID-19. Looked up from germline, CDR1 is SGHTS and CDR2 is YDEGEE. V lost 1 base and J lost 5, with 9 bases in between. The CDR3 length is 13 residues. Assay used: immunoSEQ multiplex PCR; TCRdb lists only in-frame clones, some missing. This table has almost 400,000 clones, roughly 90% appearing once. This sequence originates from a woman aged 25-40 years with acute COVID-19. This rearrangement joins TRBV5-8 to TRBJ2-5; maybe TRBD2 (5 bases). Material: PBMCs or T cells enriched from blood (not recorded which). The CDR3 here is CASSLTGMETQYF. The CDR3 DNA is TGTGCCAGCAGCTTGACCGGGATGGAGACCCAGTACTTC.